Shown below are 3 T cell receptor beta chains from a single sample sequenced in a study of identical twins. TCRdb passed the 5' RACE reads through MiXCR, listing each CDR3 protein once. The sample includes a few hundred thousand distinct CDR3 sequences, 7.5% to 10% of them seen just once. These same records also appear under a second study, on yellow fever vaccine responses in identical twins.

Sequencing was performed on PBMCs. The origin of the receptors is a woman in her late teens or twenties in good health.

The V and J genes are TRBV11-2 and TRBJ2-1, with D perhaps matching TRBD2 (6 bases). This CDR3 has 13 amino acids. V gave up 4 bases and J gave up 5 bases, with 9 bases separating them. Per the germline V gene, CDR1 is SGHAT and CDR2 is FQNNGV. The CDR3 sequence: CASSSGLNNEQFF. DNA for the CDR3: TGTGCCAGCAGCTCGGGACTTAACAATGAGCAGTTCTTC.

This clonotype was observed a handful of times. This chain joins TRBV9 and TRBJ2-5; TRBD2 aligns across 8 bases. J gave up 5 bases and V 0 bases, and 12 bases lay outside the gene matches. The V gene's germline CDR1 is SGDLS and CDR2 YYNGEE. This CDR3 has 17 amino acids. The CDR3 DNA is TGTGCCAGCAGCGTAGCTTCGGCCGGGAGGGCGCGGGAGACCCAGTACTTC. This gives the protein CASSVASAGRARETQYF. The variable domain in full, with the rest retrieved from reference TRBV9 and TRBJ2-5, is DSGVTQTPKHLITATGQRVTLRCSPRSGDLSVYWYQQSLDQGLQFLIQYYNGEERAKGNILERFSAQQFPDLHSELNLSSLELGDSALYFCASSVASAGRARETQYFGPGTRLLVL.

The genes are TRBV12-3 or TRBV12-4 and TRBJ1-2; tentative D call: TRBD1 (5 bases). Trimming pared 3 bases from V and 6 bases from J, leaving 17 bases between. This CDR3 is 15 amino acids long. The CDR3 is CASSFSGRADDGYTF. The CDR3 coding sequence is TGTGCCAGCAGTTTTTCAGGCAGGGCAGATGATGGCTACACCTTC.